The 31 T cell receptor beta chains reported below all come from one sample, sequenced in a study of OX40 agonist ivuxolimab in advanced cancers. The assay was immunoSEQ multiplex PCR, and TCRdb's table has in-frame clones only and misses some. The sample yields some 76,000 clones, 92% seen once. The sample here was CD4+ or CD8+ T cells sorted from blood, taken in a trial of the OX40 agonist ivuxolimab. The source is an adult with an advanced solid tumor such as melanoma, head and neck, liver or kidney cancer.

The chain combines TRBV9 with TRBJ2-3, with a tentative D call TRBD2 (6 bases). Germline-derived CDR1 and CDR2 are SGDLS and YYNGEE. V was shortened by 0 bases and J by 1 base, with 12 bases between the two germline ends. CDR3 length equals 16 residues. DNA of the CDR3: TGTGCCAGCAGCGTAGGAACTAGCCCGGGCACAGATACGCAGTATTTT. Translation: CASSVGTSPGTDTQYF.

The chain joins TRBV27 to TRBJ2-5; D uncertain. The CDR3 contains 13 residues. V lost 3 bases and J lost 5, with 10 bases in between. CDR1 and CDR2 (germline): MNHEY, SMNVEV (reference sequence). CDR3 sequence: CASSLGLIETQYF. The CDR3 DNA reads TGTGCCAGCAGTTTGGGATTAATCGAGACCCAGTACTTC.

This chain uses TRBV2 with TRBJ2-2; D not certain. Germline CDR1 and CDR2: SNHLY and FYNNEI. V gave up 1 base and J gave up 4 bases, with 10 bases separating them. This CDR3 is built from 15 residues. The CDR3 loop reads CASSEGTESTGELFF. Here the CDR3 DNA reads TGTGCCAGCAGTGAAGGAACAGAGTCCACCGGGGAGCTGTTTTTT. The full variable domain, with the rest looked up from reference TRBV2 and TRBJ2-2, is EPEVTQTPSHQVTQMGQEVILRCVPISNHLYFYWYRQILGQKVEFLVSFYNNEISEKSEIFDDQFSVERPDGSNFTLKIRSTKLEDSAMYFCASSEGTESTGELFFGEGSRLTVL.

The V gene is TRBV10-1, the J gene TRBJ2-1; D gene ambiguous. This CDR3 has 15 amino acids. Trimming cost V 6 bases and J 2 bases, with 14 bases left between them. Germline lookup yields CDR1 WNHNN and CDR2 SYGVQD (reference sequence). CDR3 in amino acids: CASSSSTSAYNEQFF. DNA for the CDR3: TGCGCCAGCAGCTCCAGCACCAGCGCCTACAATGAGCAGTTCTTC.

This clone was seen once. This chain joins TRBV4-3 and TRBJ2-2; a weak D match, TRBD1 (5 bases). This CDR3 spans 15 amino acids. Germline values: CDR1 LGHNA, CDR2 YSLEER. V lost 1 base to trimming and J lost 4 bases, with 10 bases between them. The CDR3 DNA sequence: TGCGCCAGCAGCCAAGGGGTAGGGGTCACCGGGGAGCTGTTTTTT. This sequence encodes CASSQGVGVTGELFF.

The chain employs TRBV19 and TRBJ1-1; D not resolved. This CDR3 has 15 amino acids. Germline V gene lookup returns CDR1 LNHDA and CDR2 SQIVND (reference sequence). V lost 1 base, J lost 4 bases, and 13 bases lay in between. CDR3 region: CASSIGEGGGTEAFF. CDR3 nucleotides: TGTGCCAGTAGTATAGGGGAAGGCGGTGGCACTGAAGCTTTCTTT.

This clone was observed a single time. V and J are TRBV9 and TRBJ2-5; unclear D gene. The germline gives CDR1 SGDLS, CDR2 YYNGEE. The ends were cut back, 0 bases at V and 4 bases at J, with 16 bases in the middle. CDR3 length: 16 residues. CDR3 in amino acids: CASSVEAGNWGETQYF. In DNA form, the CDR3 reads TGTGCCAGCAGCGTAGAGGCAGGCAATTGGGGAGAGACCCAGTACTTC.

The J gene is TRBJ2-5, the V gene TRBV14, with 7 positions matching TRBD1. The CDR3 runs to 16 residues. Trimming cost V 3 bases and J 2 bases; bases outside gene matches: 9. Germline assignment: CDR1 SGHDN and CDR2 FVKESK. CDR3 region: CASSHWTGTVQETQYF. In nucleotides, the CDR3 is TGTGCCAGCAGCCACTGGACAGGCACAGTTCAAGAGACCCAGTACTTC.

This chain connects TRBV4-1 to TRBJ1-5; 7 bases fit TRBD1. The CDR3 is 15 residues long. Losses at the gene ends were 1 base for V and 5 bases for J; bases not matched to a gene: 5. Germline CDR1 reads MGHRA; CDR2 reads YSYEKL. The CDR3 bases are TGCGCCAGCAGCCAAGTGGGGACAGCCCATCAGCCCCAGCATTTT. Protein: CASSQVGTAHQPQHF.

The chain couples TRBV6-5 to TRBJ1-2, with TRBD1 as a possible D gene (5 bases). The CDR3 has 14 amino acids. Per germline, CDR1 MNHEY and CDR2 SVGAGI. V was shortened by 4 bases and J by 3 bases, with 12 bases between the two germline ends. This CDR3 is CASSFREVDYGYTF. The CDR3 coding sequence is TGTGCCAGCAGTTTCAGGGAGGTAGACTATGGCTACACCTTC.

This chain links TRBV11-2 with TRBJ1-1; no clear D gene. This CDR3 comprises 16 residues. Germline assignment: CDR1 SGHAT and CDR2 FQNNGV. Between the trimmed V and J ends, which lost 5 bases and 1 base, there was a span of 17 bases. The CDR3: CASSAGWPLPNTEAFF. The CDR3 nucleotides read TGTGCCAGCAGCGCCGGGTGGCCACTCCCGAACACTGAAGCTTTCTTT.

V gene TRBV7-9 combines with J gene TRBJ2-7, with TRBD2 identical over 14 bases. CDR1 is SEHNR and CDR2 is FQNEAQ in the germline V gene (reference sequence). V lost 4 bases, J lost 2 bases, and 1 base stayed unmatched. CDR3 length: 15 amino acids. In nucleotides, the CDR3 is TGTGCCAGCAGCTCGACTAGCGGGGGGGCCTACGAGCAGTACTTC. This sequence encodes CASSSTSGGAYEQYF.

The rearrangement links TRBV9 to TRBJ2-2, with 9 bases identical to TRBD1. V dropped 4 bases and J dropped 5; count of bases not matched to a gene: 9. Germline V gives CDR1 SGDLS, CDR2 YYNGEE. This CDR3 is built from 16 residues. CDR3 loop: CASSLPDRGGTGELFF. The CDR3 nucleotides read TGTGCCAGCAGCCTACCGGACAGGGGAGGAACCGGGGAGCTGTTTTTT.

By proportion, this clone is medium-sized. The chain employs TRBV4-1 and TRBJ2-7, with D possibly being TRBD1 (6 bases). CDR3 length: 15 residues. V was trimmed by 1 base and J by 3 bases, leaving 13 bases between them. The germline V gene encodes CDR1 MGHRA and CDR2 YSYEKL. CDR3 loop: CASSQAVGTHYEQYF. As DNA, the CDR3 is TGCGCCAGCAGCCAAGCCGTCGGGACACACTACGAGCAGTACTTC.

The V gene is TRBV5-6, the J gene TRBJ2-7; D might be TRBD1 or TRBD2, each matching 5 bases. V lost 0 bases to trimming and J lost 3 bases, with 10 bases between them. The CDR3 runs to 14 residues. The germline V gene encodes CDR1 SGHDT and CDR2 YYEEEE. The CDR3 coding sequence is TGTGCCAGCAGCTTGGTTGACAGCGGCTACGAGCAGTACTTC. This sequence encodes CASSLVDSGYEQYF.

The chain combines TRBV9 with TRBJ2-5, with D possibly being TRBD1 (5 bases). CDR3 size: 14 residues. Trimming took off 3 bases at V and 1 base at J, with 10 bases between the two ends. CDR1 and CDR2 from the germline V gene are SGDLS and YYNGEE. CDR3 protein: CASSEGQVQETQYF. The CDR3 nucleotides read TGTGCCAGCAGCGAGGGGCAGGTCCAAGAGACCCAGTACTTC.

The CDR3 DNA follows: TGTGCCAGCAGCTTAACGGCTACGACAACCTACGAGCAGTACTTC. It yields the protein CASSLTATTTYEQYF. The chain carries TRBV13 and TRBJ2-7; D unresolved. The CDR3 contains 15 residues. Germline assignment: CDR1 PRHDT and CDR2 FYEKMQ (reference sequence). V lost 2 bases, J lost 2 bases, and 13 bases lay in between.

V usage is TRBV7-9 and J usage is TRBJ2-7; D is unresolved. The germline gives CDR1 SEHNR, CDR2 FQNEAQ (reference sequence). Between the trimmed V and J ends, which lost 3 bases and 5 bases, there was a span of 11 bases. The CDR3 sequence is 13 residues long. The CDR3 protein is CASSLGTPNEQYF. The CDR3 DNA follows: TGTGCCAGCAGCTTGGGCACTCCAAACGAGCAGTACTTC.

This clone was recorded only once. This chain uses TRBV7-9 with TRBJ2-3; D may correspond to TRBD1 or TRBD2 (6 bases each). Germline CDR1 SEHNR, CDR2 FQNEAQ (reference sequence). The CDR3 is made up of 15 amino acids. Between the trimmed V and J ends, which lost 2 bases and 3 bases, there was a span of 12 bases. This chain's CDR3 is CASSLLGGPTDTQYF. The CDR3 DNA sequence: TGTGCCAGCAGCTTATTAGGGGGGCCAACAGATACGCAGTATTTT.

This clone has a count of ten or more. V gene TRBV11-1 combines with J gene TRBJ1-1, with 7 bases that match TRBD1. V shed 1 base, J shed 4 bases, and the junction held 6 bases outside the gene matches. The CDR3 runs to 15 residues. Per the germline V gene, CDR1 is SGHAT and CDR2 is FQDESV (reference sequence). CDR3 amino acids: CASSLDTGEGTEAFF. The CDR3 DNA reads TGTGCCAGCAGCTTAGATACAGGGGAAGGCACTGAAGCTTTCTTT.

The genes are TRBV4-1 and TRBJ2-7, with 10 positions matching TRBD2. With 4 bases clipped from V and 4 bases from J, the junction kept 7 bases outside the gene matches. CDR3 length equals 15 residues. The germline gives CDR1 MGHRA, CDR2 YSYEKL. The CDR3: CASSPIETSGYEQYF. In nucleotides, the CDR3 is TGCGCCAGCAGCCCGATAGAGACTAGCGGGTACGAGCAGTACTTC.

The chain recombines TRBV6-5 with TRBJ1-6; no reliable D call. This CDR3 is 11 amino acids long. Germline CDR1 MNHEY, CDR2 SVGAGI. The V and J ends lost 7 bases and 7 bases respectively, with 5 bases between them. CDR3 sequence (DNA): TGTGCCAGCACGCAGAATTCACCCCTCCACTTT. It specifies CASTQNSPLHF.

The CDR3 reads CASSFGGLEQYF. The CDR3, as DNA: TGTGCCAGCAGCTTCGGAGGGCTCGAGCAGTACTTC. The genes are TRBV7-3 and TRBJ2-5; D is perhaps TRBD2 (6 bases). The end of the DNA fits TRBJ2-7 better, so the J call may be wrong. The CDR3 is made up of 12 amino acids. The germline V gene has CDR1 SGHTA and CDR2 FQGTGA.

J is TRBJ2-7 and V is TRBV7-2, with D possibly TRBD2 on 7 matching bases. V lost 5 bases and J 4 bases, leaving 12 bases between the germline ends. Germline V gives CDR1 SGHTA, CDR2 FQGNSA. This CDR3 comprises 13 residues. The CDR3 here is CASSRGARYEQYF. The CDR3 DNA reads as TGTGCCAGCAGCCGGGGGGCGAGATACGAGCAGTACTTC. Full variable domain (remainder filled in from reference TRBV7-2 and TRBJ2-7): GAGVSQSPSNKVTEKGKDVELRCDPISGHTALYWYRQSLGQGLEFLIYFQGNSAPDKSGLPSDRFSAERTGGSVSTLTIQRTQQEDSAVYLCASSRGARYEQYFGPGTRLTVT.

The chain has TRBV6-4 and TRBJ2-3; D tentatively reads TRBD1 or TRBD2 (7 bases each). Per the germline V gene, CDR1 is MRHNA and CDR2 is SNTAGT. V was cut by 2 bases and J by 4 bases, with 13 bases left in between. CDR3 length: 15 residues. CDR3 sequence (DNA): TGTGCCAGCAGTGACCAGGGGGGGGGACCAGATACGCAGTATTTT. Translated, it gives CASSDQGGGPDTQYF.

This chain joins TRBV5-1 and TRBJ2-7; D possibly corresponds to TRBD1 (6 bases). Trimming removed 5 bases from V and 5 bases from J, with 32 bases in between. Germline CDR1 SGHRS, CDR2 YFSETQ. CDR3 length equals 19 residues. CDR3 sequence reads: CASSNVTHPGAGKAHEQYF. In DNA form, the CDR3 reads TGCGCCAGCAGTAACGTAACCCACCCAGGGGCAGGGAAGGCGCACGAGCAGTACTTC.

The CDR3 loop is CASSIWTGSSYEQYF. Here the CDR3 DNA reads TGTGCCAGTAGTATATGGACAGGGAGCTCCTACGAGCAGTACTTC. The rearrangement uses TRBV19 and TRBJ2-7, with 8 nucleotides matching TRBD1. V gave up 2 bases and J gave up 0 bases; unmatched junction bases: 3. The CDR3 is 15 residues long. Germline V gives CDR1 LNHDA, CDR2 SQIVND (reference sequence).

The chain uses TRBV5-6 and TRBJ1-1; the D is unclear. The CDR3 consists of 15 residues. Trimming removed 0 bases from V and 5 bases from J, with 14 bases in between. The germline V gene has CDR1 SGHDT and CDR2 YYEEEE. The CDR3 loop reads CASSLGDLISTEAFF. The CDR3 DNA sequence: TGTGCCAGCAGCTTGGGAGACCTGATATCAACTGAAGCTTTCTTT.

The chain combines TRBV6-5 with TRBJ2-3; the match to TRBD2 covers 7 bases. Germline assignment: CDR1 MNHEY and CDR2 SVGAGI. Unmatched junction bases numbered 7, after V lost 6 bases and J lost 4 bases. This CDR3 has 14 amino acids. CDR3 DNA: TGTGCCAGCAGCCAGGGAGGGGAGGCAGATACGCAGTATTTT. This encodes CASSQGGEADTQYF.

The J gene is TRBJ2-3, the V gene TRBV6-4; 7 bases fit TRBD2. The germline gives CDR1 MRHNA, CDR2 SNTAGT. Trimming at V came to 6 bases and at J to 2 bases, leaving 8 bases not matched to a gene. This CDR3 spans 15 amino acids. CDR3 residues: CASSERGVDTDTQYF. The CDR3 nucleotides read TGTGCCAGCAGCGAGCGGGGAGTGGACACAGATACGCAGTATTTT.

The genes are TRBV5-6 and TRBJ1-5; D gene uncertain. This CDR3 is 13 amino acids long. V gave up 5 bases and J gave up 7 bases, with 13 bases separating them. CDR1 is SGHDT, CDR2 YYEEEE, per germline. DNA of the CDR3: TGTGCCAGCAGTATAGGGATGGGGCAGCCCCAGCATTTT. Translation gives CASSIGMGQPQHF.